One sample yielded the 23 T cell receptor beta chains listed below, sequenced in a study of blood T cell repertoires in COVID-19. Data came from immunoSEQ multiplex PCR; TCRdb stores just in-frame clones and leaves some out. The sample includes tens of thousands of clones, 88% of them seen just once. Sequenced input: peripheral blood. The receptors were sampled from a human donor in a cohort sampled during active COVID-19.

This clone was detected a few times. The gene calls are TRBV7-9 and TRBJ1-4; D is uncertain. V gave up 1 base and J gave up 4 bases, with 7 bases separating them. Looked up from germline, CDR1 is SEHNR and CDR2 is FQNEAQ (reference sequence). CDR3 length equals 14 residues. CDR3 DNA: TGTGCCAGCAGCTTAGGACGGGTTAATGAAAAACTGTTTTTT. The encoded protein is CASSLGRVNEKLFF.

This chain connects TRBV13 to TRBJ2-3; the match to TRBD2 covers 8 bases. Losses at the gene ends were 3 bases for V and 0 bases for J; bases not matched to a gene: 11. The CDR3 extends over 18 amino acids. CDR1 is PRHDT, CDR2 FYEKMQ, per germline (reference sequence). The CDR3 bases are TGTGCCAGCAGCTTCATAGGGATGGTAGCGGGGAGCACAGATACGCAGTATTTT. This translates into CASSFIGMVAGSTDTQYF.

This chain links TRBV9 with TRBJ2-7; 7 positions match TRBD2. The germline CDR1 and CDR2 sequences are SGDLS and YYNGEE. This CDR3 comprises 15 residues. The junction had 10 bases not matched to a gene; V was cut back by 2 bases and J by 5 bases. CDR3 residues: CASSVGAGVSHEQYF. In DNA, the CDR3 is TGTGCCAGCAGCGTCGGGGCGGGGGTTAGCCACGAGCAGTACTTC.

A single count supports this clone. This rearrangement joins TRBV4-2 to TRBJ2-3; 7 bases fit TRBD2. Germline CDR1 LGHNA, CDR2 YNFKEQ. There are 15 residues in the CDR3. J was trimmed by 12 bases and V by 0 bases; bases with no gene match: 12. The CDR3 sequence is CASSQDGLVPPVQYF. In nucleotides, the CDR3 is TGTGCCAGCAGCCAAGATGGACTAGTCCCTCCAGTACAGTATTTT.

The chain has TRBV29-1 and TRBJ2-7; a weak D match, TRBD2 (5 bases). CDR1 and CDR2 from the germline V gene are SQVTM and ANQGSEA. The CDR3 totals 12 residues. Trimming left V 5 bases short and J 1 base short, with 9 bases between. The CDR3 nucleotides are TGCAGCGTTAGGACTGTTTCCTACGAGCAGTACTTC. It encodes CSVRTVSYEQYF.

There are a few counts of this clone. The CDR3 loop reads CSATGGHGYTF. In DNA, the CDR3 is TGCAGTGCCACAGGGGGCCATGGCTACACCTTC. V usage is TRBV20-1 and J usage is TRBJ1-2; 9 positions match TRBD1. V was clipped by 6 bases and J by 6 bases; unmatched bases: 2. From germline, CDR1 is DFQATT and CDR2 SNEGSKA (reference sequence). The CDR3 has 11 amino acids.

CDR3 coding DNA: TGTGCCAGCAGCCCTGGTTCTAGCGGGGGTGCAGATACGCAGTATTTT. This translates into CASSPGSSGGADTQYF. The V and J genes are TRBV5-4 and TRBJ2-3; 10 bases line up with TRBD2. The CDR3 has 16 residues. The germline gives CDR1 SGHNT, CDR2 YYREEE (reference sequence). J lost 4 bases, V lost 4 bases, and 9 bases had no gene match.

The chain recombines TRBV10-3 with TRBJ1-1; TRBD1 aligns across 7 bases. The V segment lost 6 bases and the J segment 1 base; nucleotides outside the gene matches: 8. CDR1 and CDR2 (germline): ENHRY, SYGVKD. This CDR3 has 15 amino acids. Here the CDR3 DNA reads TGTGCCATCAGCGACACGAGACAGGGGAACACTGAAGCTTTCTTT. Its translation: CAISDTRQGNTEAFF.

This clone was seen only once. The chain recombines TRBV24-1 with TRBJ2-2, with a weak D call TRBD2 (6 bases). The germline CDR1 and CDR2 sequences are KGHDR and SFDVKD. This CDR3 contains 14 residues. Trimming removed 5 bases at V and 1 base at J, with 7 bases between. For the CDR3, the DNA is TGTGCCACCAGTGGACTAGAGAACACCGGGGAGCTGTTTTTT. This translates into CATSGLENTGELFF.

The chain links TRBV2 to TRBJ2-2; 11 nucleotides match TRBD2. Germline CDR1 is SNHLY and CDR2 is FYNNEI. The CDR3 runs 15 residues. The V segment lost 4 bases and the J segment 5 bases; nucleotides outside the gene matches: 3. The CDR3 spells CASSVTSGATGELFF. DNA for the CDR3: TGTGCCAGCAGTGTGACTAGCGGGGCGACCGGGGAGCTGTTTTTT.

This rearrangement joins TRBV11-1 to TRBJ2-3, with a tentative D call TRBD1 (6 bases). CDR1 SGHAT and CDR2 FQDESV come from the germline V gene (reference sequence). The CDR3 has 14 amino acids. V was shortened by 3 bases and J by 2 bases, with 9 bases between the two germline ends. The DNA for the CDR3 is TGTGCCAGCAGCTTGGACAGACACACAGATACGCAGTATTTT. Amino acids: CASSLDRHTDTQYF.

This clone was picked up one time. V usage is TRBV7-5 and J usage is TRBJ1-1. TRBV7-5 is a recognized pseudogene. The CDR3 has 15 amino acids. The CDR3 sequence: CARRDSSVGRTEAFF. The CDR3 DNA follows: TGTGCCAGAAGGGACTCGAGTGTAGGACGAACTGAAGCTTTCTTT.

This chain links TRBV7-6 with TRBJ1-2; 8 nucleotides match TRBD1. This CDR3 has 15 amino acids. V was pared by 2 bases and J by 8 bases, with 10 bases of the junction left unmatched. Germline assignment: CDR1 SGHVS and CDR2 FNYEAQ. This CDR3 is CASSLPDRGLGGYTF. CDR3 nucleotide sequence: TGTGCCAGCAGCTTACCAGACAGGGGCCTGGGAGGCTACACCTTC.

CDR3 in DNA: TGTGCCAGCAGACCGGGGAGTAATTCACCCCTCCACTTT. It encodes CASRPGSNSPLHF. V and J are TRBV6-6 and TRBJ1-6, with D unclear. Germline V gene data show CDR1 as MNHNY and CDR2 as SVGAGI (reference sequence). CDR3 length: 13 amino acids. V was clipped by 6 bases and J by 6 bases, with 9 bases between them.

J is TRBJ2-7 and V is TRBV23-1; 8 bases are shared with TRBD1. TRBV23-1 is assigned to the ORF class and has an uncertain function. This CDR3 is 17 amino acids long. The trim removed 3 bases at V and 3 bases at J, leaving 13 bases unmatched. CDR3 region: CASSHPTRDRSCYEQYF. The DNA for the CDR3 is TGCGCCAGCAGTCACCCCACAAGGGACAGGAGCTGCTACGAGCAGTACTTC.

CDR3 sequence reads: CASSLARGRNSGNTIYF. CDR3 sequence (DNA): TGTGCCAGCAGCTTGGCCAGGGGACGCAACTCTGGAAACACCATATATTTT. The V gene is TRBV5-4, the J gene TRBJ1-3; weak D call: TRBD1 (6 bases). With 0 bases removed from V and 0 bases from J, the gap between germline ends came to 13 bases. Germline lookup yields CDR1 SGHNT and CDR2 YYREEE (reference sequence). The CDR3 runs to 17 residues.

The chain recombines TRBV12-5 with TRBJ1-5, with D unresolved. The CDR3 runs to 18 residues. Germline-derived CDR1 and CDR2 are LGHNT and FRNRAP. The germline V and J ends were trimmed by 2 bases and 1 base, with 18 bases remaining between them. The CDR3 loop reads CASGLPHRGRSSNQPQHF. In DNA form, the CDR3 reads TGTGCTAGTGGTTTGCCCCACCGCGGGCGAAGCAGCAATCAGCCCCAGCATTTT. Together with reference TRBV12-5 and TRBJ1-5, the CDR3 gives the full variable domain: DARVTQTPRHKVTEMGQEVTMRCQPILGHNTVFWYRQTMMQGLELLAYFRNRAPLDDSGMPKDRFSAEMPDATLATLKIQPSEPRDSAVYFCASGLPHRGRSSNQPQHFGDGTRLSIL.

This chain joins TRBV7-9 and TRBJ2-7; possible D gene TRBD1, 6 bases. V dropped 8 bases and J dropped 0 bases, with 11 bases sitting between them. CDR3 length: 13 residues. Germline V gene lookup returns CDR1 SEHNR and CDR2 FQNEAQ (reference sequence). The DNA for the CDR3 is TGTGCCAGCGGTACAGGGAGCTCCTACGAGCAGTACTTC. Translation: CASGTGSSYEQYF.

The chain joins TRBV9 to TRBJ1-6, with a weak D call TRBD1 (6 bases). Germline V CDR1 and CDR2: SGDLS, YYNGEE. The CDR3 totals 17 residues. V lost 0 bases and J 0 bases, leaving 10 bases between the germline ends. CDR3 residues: CASSVGPRGSYNSPLHF. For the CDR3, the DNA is TGTGCCAGCAGCGTAGGTCCCAGGGGCTCCTATAATTCACCCCTCCACTTT.

This CDR3 is CASSPGQGRTEAFF. CDR3 in DNA: TGTGCCAGCTCACCCGGACAGGGGAGGACTGAAGCTTTCTTT. The chain uses TRBV18 and TRBJ1-1; 9 nucleotides line up with TRBD1. There are 14 residues in the CDR3. Germline V gene sequence: CDR1 KGHSH, CDR2 LQKENI. The ends lost 3 bases at V and 5 bases at J; junction bases unmatched: 4.

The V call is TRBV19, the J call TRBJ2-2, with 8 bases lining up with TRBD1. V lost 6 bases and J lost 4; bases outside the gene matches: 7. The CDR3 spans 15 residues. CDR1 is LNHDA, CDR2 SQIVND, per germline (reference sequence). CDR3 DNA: TGTGCCAGTAGAAAAAACAGGGGGTTCACCGGGGAGCTGTTTTTT. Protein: CASRKNRGFTGELFF.

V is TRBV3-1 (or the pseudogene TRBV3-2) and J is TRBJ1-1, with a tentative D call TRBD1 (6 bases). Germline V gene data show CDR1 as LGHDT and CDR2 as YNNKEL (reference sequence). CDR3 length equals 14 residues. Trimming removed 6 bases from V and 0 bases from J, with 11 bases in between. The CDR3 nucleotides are TGTGCCAGCAGTCAACAGGGCATGAACACTGAAGCTTTCTTT. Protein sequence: CASSQQGMNTEAFF.

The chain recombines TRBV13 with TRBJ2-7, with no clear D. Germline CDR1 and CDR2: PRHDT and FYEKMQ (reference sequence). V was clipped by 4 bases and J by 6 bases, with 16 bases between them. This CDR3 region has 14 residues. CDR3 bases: TGTGCCAGCAGCTCTTTATTGTCCCCGGGCGAGCAGTACTTC. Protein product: CASSSLLSPGEQYF.